Here is one TCR beta chain with its context. Its antigen is undetermined. The PCR used 60 Vbeta and 13 Jbeta primers. Clones were read by immunoSEQ multiplex PCR, and TCRdb kept only the in-frame ones, dropping some. The sample shows some 200,000 clones, 79% of them seen only once. The sample is drawn from a study of cytomegalovirus exposure and HLA in healthy donors. The CDR3 totals 13 residues. Trimming took off 2 bases at V and 11 bases at J, with 15 bases between the two ends. Study outcomes and limitations: Most subjects' HLA-A and HLA-B alleles were reportedly predicted from TCR beta sequences. It emerged from a later analysis that several of the most significant clusters appeared to be linked to common viral pathogens. Earlier analysis found most TCR beta V segments productive about 87% or about 30% of the time.

Sequences were obtained from PBMCs. The source of this sequence is a girl aged 5-17 years in good health and CMV-seropositive. The gene calls are TRBV23-1 and TRBJ1-1, with a tentative D call TRBD1 (5 bases). TRBV23-1 is known as an ORF, though its function is uncertain. Written as DNA, the CDR3 is TGCGCCAGCAGTCAACTAGGGGCCCAAGCGGCTTTCTTT. As protein: CASSQLGAQAAFF.